These 10 T cell receptor beta chains originate from one sample sequenced in a study of control samples from healthy donors and cancer patients. The table came from immunoSEQ multiplex PCR; TCRdb's copy has only in-frame clones and leaves some out. The sample yields around 180,000 clones, 88% seen once. Sequencing was done on a sample of blood. These receptors originate from a woman aged 25 to 45 in good health.

The chain links TRBV14 to TRBJ1-6; D remains ambiguous. CDR1 and CDR2 (germline): SGHDN, FVKESK. The CDR3 runs to 15 residues. V gave up 3 bases and J gave up 7 bases, with 13 bases separating them. The CDR3 DNA is TGTGCCAGCAGCCAGAACGCGGTGGGGAATTCACCCCTCCACTTT. This sequence encodes CASSQNAVGNSPLHF.

The chain recombines TRBV19 with TRBJ2-2; TRBD1 matches 7 bases. CDR3 length equals 15 residues. The germline CDR1 and CDR2 sequences are LNHDA and SQIVND (reference sequence). With V trimmed by 3 bases and J by 5 bases, 6 bases remained unmatched. The CDR3, as DNA: TGTGCCAGTAGTATCGGAAACAGGGGTACCGGGGAGCTGTTTTTT. It yields the protein CASSIGNRGTGELFF.

V is TRBV3-1 (or the pseudogene TRBV3-2) and J is TRBJ1-2, with D possibly matching TRBD1 (6 bases). Trimming cost V 4 bases and J 8 bases, with 23 bases left between them. The CDR3 runs to 16 residues. The germline V gene has CDR1 LGHDT and CDR2 YNNKEL (reference sequence). The CDR3 sequence: CASSLVGSPGEGGYTF. The CDR3 DNA sequence: TGTGCCAGCAGCCTAGTCGGATCCCCAGGGGAAGGGGGCTACACCTTC.

The J gene is TRBJ1-4, the V gene TRBV24-1, with TRBD1 as a possible D gene (5 bases). Trimming pared 8 bases from V and 9 bases from J, leaving 15 bases between. Germline assignment: CDR1 KGHDR and CDR2 SFDVKD. The CDR3 sequence is 13 residues long. Written as DNA, the CDR3 is TGTGCCACCAAGGGGACTTCTCCCAAAAAACTGTTTTTT. Amino acid sequence: CATKGTSPKKLFF.

The rearrangement joins TRBV30 to TRBJ1-3; 8 bases agree with TRBD1. The CDR3 runs to 14 residues. Germline V lookup: CDR1 GTSNPN, CDR2 SVGIG (reference sequence). After removal of 4 bases from V and 4 bases from J, the junction contained 6 bases not matched to a gene. The CDR3 bases are TGTGCCTGGACCTCAGGGGGCCTGGGAAACACCATATATTTT. Protein sequence: CAWTSGGLGNTIYF. The variable domain in full, with the rest retrieved from reference TRBV30 and TRBJ1-3, is SQTIHQWPATLVQPVGSPLSLECTVEGTSNPNLYWYRQAAGRGLQLLFYSVGIGQISSEVPQNLSASRPQDRQFILSSKKLLLSDSGFYLCAWTSGGLGNTIYFGEGSWLTVV.

V gene TRBV30 combines with J gene TRBJ2-5, with 9 bases identical to TRBD1. The junction had 11 bases not matched to a gene; V was cut back by 4 bases and J by 5 bases. The CDR3 totals 15 residues. CDR1 is GTSNPN, CDR2 SVGIG, per germline (reference sequence). In DNA, the CDR3 is TGTGCCTGGACCACCACAGGGGGCCCGAGGGAGACCCAGTACTTC. Amino acids: CAWTTTGGPRETQYF.

The genes are TRBV5-6 and TRBJ2-7, with 7 nucleotides matching TRBD1. V shed 0 bases and J 2 bases; nucleotides not matched to a gene: 11. The germline gives CDR1 SGHDT, CDR2 YYEEEE. This CDR3 is built from 17 residues. The CDR3 is CASSLVGPTGITYEQYF. CDR3 DNA sequence: TGTGCCAGCAGCTTGGTCGGACCGACAGGGATCACCTACGAGCAGTACTTC.

The chain combines TRBV5-4 with TRBJ1-2; the D gene is possibly TRBD1 (5 bases). Looked up from germline, CDR1 is SGHNT and CDR2 is YYREEE (reference sequence). Trimming pared 3 bases from V and 6 bases from J, leaving 9 bases between. This CDR3 comprises 12 residues. The CDR3 here is CASSSQGNGYTF. The CDR3 DNA follows: TGTGCCAGCAGCTCCCAGGGCAATGGCTACACCTTC.

This chain connects TRBV2 to TRBJ2-3; D remains unclear. Germline V gives CDR1 SNHLY, CDR2 FYNNEI. CDR3 length equals 16 residues. V was shortened by 1 base and J by 2 bases, with 13 bases between the two germline ends. CDR3 nucleotide sequence: TGTGCCAGCAGTGAAGTGGCAAACCCAAACACAGATACGCAGTATTTT. Translated, it gives CASSEVANPNTDTQYF.

This chain joins TRBV5-1 and TRBJ2-1, with TRBD2 matching over 14 bases. Per the germline V gene, CDR1 is SGHRS and CDR2 is YFSETQ. Germline trimming cut 4 bases from V and 5 bases from J; bases unmatched to any gene: 2. CDR3 length equals 15 residues. This chain's CDR3 is CASSGGLAGDNEQFF. In DNA, the CDR3 is TGCGCCAGCAGCGGGGGACTAGCGGGGGACAATGAGCAGTTCTTC.